This TCR beta chain was sequenced in a study of early T cells in non-severe SARS-CoV-2 infection. Study-level background: It was bulk RNA from unsorted whole blood that was sequenced, and the chains were unpaired. Study conclusions and caveats: Reliance on VDJdb matching favored anti-spike CD8 responses; private and CD4 specificities were missed.

CDR1 and CDR2 (germline): DFQATT, SNEGSKA (reference sequence). The CDR3 contains 12 residues. The sample holds many counts of this clonotype. As yet, its antigen is unknown. A junction end diverges from the germline sequence, so it may reflect a read error. cDNA molecules, individually, were tagged with unique molecular identifiers. TCRdb processed the 5' RACE reads anew with MiXCR; each CDR3 protein has one entry. The sample consists of some 57,000 distinct CDR3 sequences, 7% to 10% of them appearing once. V gene TRBV20-1 combines with J gene TRBJ1-5; 8 bases match TRBD1. This receptor was obtained from an adult who was a healthcare worker with PCR-confirmed SARS-CoV-2 infection or an uninfected control (not recorded which). Sequenced sample: whole blood. The DNA of the CDR3 is TGCAGTGCTGGAGACAGGGGCCAGCCCCAGCATTTT. This encodes CSAGDRGQPQHF.